A single sample gave rise to the 19 T cell receptor beta chains below, sequenced in a study of OX40 agonist ivuxolimab in advanced cancers. Using immunoSEQ multiplex PCR, the repertoire was profiled, and TCRdb retains in-frame clones only, with some absent. The data show around 70,000 clones, roughly 84% seen once. Sample: CD4+ or CD8+ T cells sorted from blood, taken in a trial of the OX40 agonist ivuxolimab. Every receptor here comes from an adult with an advanced solid tumor such as melanoma, head and neck, liver or kidney cancer.

V is TRBV7-9 and J is TRBJ1-2, with D uncertain. The CDR3 runs 13 residues. V was cut by 1 base and J by 4 bases, with 7 bases left in between. Germline V gene lookup returns CDR1 SEHNR and CDR2 FQNEAQ (reference sequence). The DNA for the CDR3 is TGTGCCAGCAGCTTAGGACGGATCTATGGCTACACCTTC. It encodes CASSLGRIYGYTF.

This chain joins TRBV7-5 and TRBJ2-7; the DNA was not compared with TRBD1, the D call given in the table. TRBV7-5 constitutes a pseudogene. The CDR3 is 12 residues long. In nucleotides, the CDR3 is TGTGCCAGCAGCCCGACAGGGGGCGAGCAGTACTTC. The encoded protein is CASSPTGGEQYF.

This clone was detected once. This sequence joins TRBV15 and TRBJ1-4, with 8 bases aligning to TRBD1. The V gene's germline CDR1 is LNHNV and CDR2 YYDKDF (reference sequence). With V trimmed by 1 base and J by 9 bases, 10 bases remained unmatched. There are 16 residues in the CDR3. The CDR3 here is CATSRGGDRTSKKLFF. The CDR3 DNA is TGTGCCACCAGCAGAGGTGGGGACAGGACTTCGAAAAAACTGTTTTTT. The full variable domain, completed using reference TRBV15 and TRBJ1-4, is DAMVIQNPRYQVTQFGKPVTLSCSQTLNHNVMYWYQQKSSQAPKLLFHYYDKDFNNEADTPDNFQSRRPNTSFCFLDIRSPGLGDTAMYLCATSRGGDRTSKKLFFGSGTQLSVL.

This clone was seen only once. V usage is TRBV28 and J usage is TRBJ1-1; 9 nucleotides agree with TRBD1. In germline, CDR1 is MDHEN, CDR2 SYDVKM. The trim removed 7 bases at V and 3 bases at J, leaving 12 bases unmatched. This CDR3 is built from 16 residues. Here the CDR3 DNA reads TGTGCCAGCATTCCCCCGGGACAGGGAAAATACACTGAAGCTTTCTTT. Encoded protein: CASIPPGQGKYTEAFF. Full variable domain (missing parts from reference TRBV28 and TRBJ1-1): DVKVTQSSRYLVKRTGEKVFLECVQDMDHENMFWYRQDPGLGLRLIYFSYDVKMKEKGDIPEGYSVSREKKERFSLILESASTNQTSMYLCASIPPGQGKYTEAFFGQGTRLTVV.

The V call is TRBV5-8, the J call TRBJ2-3; 8 bases match TRBD2. The trim removed 8 bases at V and 4 bases at J, leaving 9 bases unmatched. The CDR3 consists of 14 residues. CDR1 SGHTS and CDR2 YDEGEE come from the germline V gene. CDR3 DNA: TGTGCCAGTCGAGGGACTAGTAGTTCAGATACGCAGTATTTT. This codes for CASRGTSSSDTQYF.

This clone was recorded a few times. This chain connects TRBV14 to TRBJ2-2; D remains ambiguous. From germline, CDR1 is SGHDN and CDR2 FVKESK. The CDR3 consists of 16 residues. V dropped 4 bases and J dropped 3 bases, with 15 bases sitting between them. In DNA form, the CDR3 reads TGTGCCAGCAGCCTCATCGGAGTCCGAGACACCGGGGAGCTGTTTTTT. It yields the protein CASSLIGVRDTGELFF.

This clone was counted a few times. V and J are TRBV7-2 and TRBJ2-1; 15 nucleotides agree with TRBD2. The CDR3 consists of 19 residues. V was pared by 1 base and J by 6 bases, with 10 bases of the junction left unmatched. Germline V CDR1 and CDR2: SGHTA, FQGNSA. The CDR3 bases are TGTGCCAGCAGCTTAGGAGGACTAGCGGGGGGGCTGAAGATCAATGAGCAGTTCTTC. Its protein is CASSLGGLAGGLKINEQFF.

The chain employs TRBV7-8 and TRBJ1-1; D not certain. The V gene lost 3 bases and the J gene lost 4 bases, with 15 bases spanning the gap. This CDR3 spans 15 amino acids. CDR1 and CDR2 from the germline V gene are SGHVS and FQNEAQ. CDR3: CASSFSPERTTEAFF. The CDR3 DNA reads TGTGCCAGCAGCTTCTCGCCCGAAAGGACCACTGAAGCTTTCTTT.

This rearrangement joins TRBV6-1 to TRBJ1-5; D possibly corresponds to TRBD1 (6 bases). Trimming took 4 bases from V and 5 from J, leaving 12 bases between them. The germline V gene encodes CDR1 MNHNS and CDR2 SASEGT. The CDR3 is 14 residues long. CDR3 sequence: CASSGRDTDQPQHF. CDR3 coding DNA: TGTGCCAGCAGTGGCCGGGACACAGATCAGCCCCAGCATTTT.

The rearrangement links TRBV7-9 to TRBJ1-3, with unresolved D. CDR1 and CDR2 from the germline V gene are SEHNR and FQNEAQ (reference sequence). The V gene lost 6 bases and the J gene lost 6 bases, with 6 bases spanning the gap. The length of the CDR3 is 11 residues. CDR3 nucleotide sequence: TGTGCCAGCAGTTTTGAAAACACCATATATTTT. This gives the protein CASSFENTIYF.

CDR3 sequence reads: CASSFRADTEAFF. The DNA of the CDR3 is TGTGCCAGCAGTTTCAGGGCAGACACTGAAGCTTTCTTT. The genes are TRBV6-6 and TRBJ1-1; TRBD1 might be the D (5 bases). The germline V gene encodes CDR1 MNHNY and CDR2 SVGAGI (reference sequence). The CDR3 covers 13 residues. V was cut by 4 bases and J by 3 bases, with 9 bases left in between.

The rearrangement joins TRBV6-4 to TRBJ1-2; 11 positions agree with TRBD1. Germline V gene data show CDR1 as MRHNA and CDR2 as SNTAGT. Germline trimming cut 3 bases from V and 5 bases from J; bases unmatched to any gene: 2. This CDR3 contains 14 residues. This chain's CDR3 is CASSEGTGGYGYTF. Here the CDR3 DNA reads TGTGCCAGCAGTGAGGGGACAGGGGGATATGGCTACACCTTC.

The V call is TRBV19, the J call TRBJ1-2, with D unresolved. CDR1 is LNHDA and CDR2 is SQIVND in the germline V gene (reference sequence). The CDR3 is 12 residues long. Trimming shortened V by 0 bases and J by 6 bases, and 5 bases separated the two germline ends. CDR3 nucleotide sequence: TGTGCCAGTAGTATAGACTGGGATGGCTACACCTTC. Amino acids: CASSIDWDGYTF.

The gene calls are TRBV5-1 and TRBJ2-3, with a weak D call TRBD1 (5 bases). The germline V gene encodes CDR1 SGHRS and CDR2 YFSETQ. V was cut by 4 bases and J by 2 bases, with 11 bases left in between. The length of the CDR3 is 14 residues. The CDR3 sequence: CASSTQGITDTQYF. Here the CDR3 DNA reads TGCGCCAGCAGCACTCAGGGAATCACAGATACGCAGTATTTT.

The V and J genes are TRBV11-2 and TRBJ1-1; D call uncertain. V was trimmed by 2 bases and J by 11 bases, leaving 9 bases between them. The CDR3 totals 11 residues. Per the germline V gene, CDR1 is SGHAT and CDR2 is FQNNGV. The CDR3 is CASSLTDLAFF. CDR3 DNA sequence: TGTGCCAGCAGCTTAACGGATCTGGCTTTCTTT.

This clone occurred once. The V and J genes are TRBV4-1 and TRBJ2-1, with 8 bases fitting TRBD1. With V trimmed by 6 bases and J by 5 bases, 6 bases remained unmatched. The CDR3 covers 14 residues. Germline CDR1 is MGHRA and CDR2 is YSYEKL. This CDR3 reads CASSGQGGHNEQFF. The CDR3 DNA reads as TGCGCCAGCAGTGGACAGGGTGGTCACAATGAGCAGTTCTTC.

The rearrangement uses TRBV27 and TRBJ2-1; D remains ambiguous. Trimming shortened V by 6 bases and J by 0 bases, and 24 bases separated the two germline ends. Germline CDR1 reads MNHEY; CDR2 reads SMNVEV (reference sequence). The CDR3 contains 19 residues. The CDR3 protein is CASSRRVHPFLGSYNEQFF. The DNA of the CDR3 is TGTGCCAGCAGCCGCCGGGTCCACCCTTTCCTCGGCTCCTACAATGAGCAGTTCTTC.

The rearrangement uses TRBV7-9 and TRBJ2-7; 13 positions agree with TRBD2. The CDR3 length is 15 residues. The germline V gene has CDR1 SEHNR and CDR2 FQNEAQ (reference sequence). Trimming took 4 bases from V and 4 from J; bases not matched to a gene: 4. The CDR3 region is CASSSRTSGSYEQYF. The CDR3 region has the DNA TGTGCCAGCAGCTCGAGGACTAGCGGGAGTTACGAGCAGTACTTC.

The J gene is TRBJ2-7, the V gene TRBV10-2, with 9 bases lining up with TRBD1. The CDR3 is 14 residues long. V trimming: 2 bases; J trimming: 7 bases; junction bases outside the gene matches: 6. Germline V lookup: CDR1 WSHSY, CDR2 SAAADI. CDR3 sequence reads: CASSEPDRGSEQYF. The CDR3 DNA follows: TGCGCCAGCAGTGAGCCGGACAGGGGAAGTGAGCAGTACTTC.